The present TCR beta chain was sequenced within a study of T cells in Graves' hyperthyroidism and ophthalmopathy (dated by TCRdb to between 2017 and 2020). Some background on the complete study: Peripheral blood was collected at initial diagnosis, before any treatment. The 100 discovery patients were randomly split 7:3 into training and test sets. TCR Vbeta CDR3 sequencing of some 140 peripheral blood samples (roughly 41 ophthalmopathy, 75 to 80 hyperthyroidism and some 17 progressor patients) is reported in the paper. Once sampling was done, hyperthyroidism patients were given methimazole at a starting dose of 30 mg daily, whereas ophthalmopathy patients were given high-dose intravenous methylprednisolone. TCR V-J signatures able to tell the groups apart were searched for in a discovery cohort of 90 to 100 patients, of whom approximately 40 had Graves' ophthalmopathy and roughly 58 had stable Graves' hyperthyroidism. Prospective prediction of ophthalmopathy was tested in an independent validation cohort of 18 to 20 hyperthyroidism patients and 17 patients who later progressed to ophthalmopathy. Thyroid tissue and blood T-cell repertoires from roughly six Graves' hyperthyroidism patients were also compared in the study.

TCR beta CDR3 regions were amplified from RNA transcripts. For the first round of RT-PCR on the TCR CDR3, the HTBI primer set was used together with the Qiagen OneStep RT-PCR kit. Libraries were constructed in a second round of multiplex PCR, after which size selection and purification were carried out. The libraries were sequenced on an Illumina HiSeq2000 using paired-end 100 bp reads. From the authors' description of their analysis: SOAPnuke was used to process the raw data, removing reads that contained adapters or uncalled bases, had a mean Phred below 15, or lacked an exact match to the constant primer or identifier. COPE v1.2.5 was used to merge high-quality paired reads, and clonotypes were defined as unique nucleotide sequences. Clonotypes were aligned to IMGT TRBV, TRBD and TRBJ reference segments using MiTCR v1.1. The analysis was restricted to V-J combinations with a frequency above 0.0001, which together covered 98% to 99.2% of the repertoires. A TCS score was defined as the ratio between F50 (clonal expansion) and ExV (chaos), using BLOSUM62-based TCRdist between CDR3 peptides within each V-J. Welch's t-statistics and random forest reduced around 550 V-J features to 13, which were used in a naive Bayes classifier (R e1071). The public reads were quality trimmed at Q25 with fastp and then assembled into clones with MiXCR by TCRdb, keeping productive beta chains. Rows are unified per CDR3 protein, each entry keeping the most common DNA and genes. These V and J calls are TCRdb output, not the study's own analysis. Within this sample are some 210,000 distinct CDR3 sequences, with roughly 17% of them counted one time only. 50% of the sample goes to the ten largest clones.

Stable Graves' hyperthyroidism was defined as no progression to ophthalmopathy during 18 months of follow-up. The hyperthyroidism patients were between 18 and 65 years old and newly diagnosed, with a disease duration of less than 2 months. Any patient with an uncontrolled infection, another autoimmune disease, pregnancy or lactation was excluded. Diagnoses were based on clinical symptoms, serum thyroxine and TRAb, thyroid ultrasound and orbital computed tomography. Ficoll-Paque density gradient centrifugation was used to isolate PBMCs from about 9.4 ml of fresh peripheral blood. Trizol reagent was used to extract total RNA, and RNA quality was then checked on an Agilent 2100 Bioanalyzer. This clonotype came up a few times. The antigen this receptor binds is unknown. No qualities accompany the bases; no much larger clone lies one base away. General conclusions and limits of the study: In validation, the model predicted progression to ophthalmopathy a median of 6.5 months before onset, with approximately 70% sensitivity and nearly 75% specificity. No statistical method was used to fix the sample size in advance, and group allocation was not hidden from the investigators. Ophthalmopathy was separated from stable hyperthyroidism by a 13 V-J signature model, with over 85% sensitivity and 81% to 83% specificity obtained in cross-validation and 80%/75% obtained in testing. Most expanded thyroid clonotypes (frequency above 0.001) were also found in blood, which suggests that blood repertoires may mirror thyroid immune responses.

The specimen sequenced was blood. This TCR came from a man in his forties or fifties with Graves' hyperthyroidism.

The CDR3 region reads CASSLKDTGELFF. The DNA is TGTGCCAGCAGCTTAAAGGACACCGGGGAGCTGTTTTTT. The receptor chain draws on TRBV7-3 and TRBJ2-2; no D gene can be assigned with confidence. V and J lose 1 base and 3 bases, and a span of 3 bases separates them. From the germline V gene, CDR1 is SGHTA and CDR2 is FQGTGA. Its CDR3 holds 13 amino acids, cysteine through phenylalanine. Only the CDR3 part of the read is kept: 39 bases, read in frame from the first base.